These T cell receptor beta chains were read from a single sample in a study of prognosis after radiotherapy for stage I lung cancer. TCRdb reanalysed the multiplex PCR reads using MiXCR and keeps one entry per CDR3 protein. The data contain approximately 31,000 distinct CDR3 sequences, approximately 51% of them seen just once; the ten biggest clones take up about 15%. Specimen: PBMCs, collected before or after stereotactic body radiation therapy (not recorded which). The origin of the receptors is a donor over 45 with non-small cell lung cancer. Both conserved end residues are part of each CDR3. D genes are given only for firm matches. Clone size appears in some rows only: once, few, many, or a class for an expanded clone.

j_call d_call clone_size v_call cdr3_nt cdr3_aa
TRBJ2-3 . many TRBV6-1 TGTGCCATCGCAGGGGTTGGATTCACAGATACGCAGTATTTT CAIAGVGFTDTQYF
TRBJ2-5 . many TRBV12-3/TRBV12-4 TGTGCCAGCAGTTCCCTAGCGCTGGAAGAGACCCAGTACTTC CASSSLALEETQYF
TRBJ2-1 . once TRBV7-9 TGTGCCAGCAGCTCAGGGGCAGACTGTGATGAGCAGTTCTTC CASSSGADCDEQFF
TRBJ2-3 . . TRBV7-2 TGTGCCAGCAGCTTGGGTCGGTCTAGTCTAGTCGGCACAGATACGCAGTATTTT CASSLGRSSLVGTDTQYF
TRBJ2-3 . . TRBV5-1 TGCGCCAGCAGCTTGACTGAACTAGGGGGCACAGATACGCAGTATTTT CASSLTELGGTDTQYF
TRBJ2-2 . many TRBV28 TGTGCCAGCAGTTTCTGGGGGCGAGGTACCGGGGAGCTGTTTTTT CASSFWGRGTGELFF
TRBJ1-2 . . TRBV2 TGTGCCAGCAGTGACAGGGGAGAGGCCCATCGCTACACCTTC CASSDRGEAHRYTF
TRBJ2-3 TRBD2 many TRBV25-1 TGTGCCAGCAGTGAATGGGGAGGGGCAGGCCGAACTAGCACAGATACGCAGTATTTT CASSEWGGAGRTSTDTQYF
TRBJ2-3 . medium-sized TRBV7-9 TGTGCCAGCAGCTTAAGGGGTAGCGGCGGTTCCACAGATACGCAGTATTTT CASSLRGSGGSTDTQYF
TRBJ2-3 . few TRBV6-2/TRBV6-3 TGTGCCAGCAGTGAAATGGGTGGGGAACTAGGAGATACGCAGTATTTT CASSEMGGELGDTQYF
TRBJ2-2 TRBD1 once TRBV24-1 TGTGCCACCAGTAAGCGGACAGGGCAGACCACCTGTGAGCTGTTTTTT CATSKRTGQTTCELFF
TRBJ1-2 TRBD1 many TRBV4-1 TGCGCCAGCAGATCGAAGCCCGGGACAGGGGAAGGCTACACCTTC CASRSKPGTGEGYTF
TRBJ2-7 TRBD2 many TRBV12-3/TRBV12-4 TGTGCCAGCAGCCGGGTCGGTGCGGGAGAACTCGAGCAGTACTTC CASSRVGAGELEQYF
TRBJ1-1 . . TRBV7-8 TGTGCCAGCAGCCTCAAGTCGACAGCTGGAAACACTGAAGCTTTCTTT CASSLKSTAGNTEAFF
TRBJ1-3 . many TRBV18 TGTGCCAGCTCACCACCAGAGGGGCGCCCCATATATTTT CASSPPEGRPIYF
TRBJ2-7 . . TRBV6-5 TGTACCAGCAGTTACTCGGAGGTCGAGCAGTACTTC CTSSYSEVEQYF
TRBJ2-3 . . TRBV2 TGTGCCAGCAGTTTTAATCCGCGCGTTACGCAGTATTTT CASSFNPRVTQYF
TRBJ1-1 TRBD1 . TRBV5-1 TGCGCCAGCAGCTTCTTGTCCGATTTCCGACAGGGTCCGAGGCGGAGGACTGAAGCTTTCTTT CASSFLSDFRQGPRRRTEAFF
TRBJ1-6 . . TRBV2 TGTGCCAGCGTTCTTGGGGCAAATTCACCCCTCCACTTT CASVLGANSPLHF
TRBJ2-3 TRBD2 . TRBV20-1 TGCAGTGCTAGAGACCTCGGACTAGCGGGGGGGGGCTATACGCAGTATTTT CSARDLGLAGGGYTQYF
TRBJ2-3 TRBD2 . TRBV5-6 TGTGCCAGCAGCCCCGGGACTAGCGGCACAGATACGCAGTATTTT CASSPGTSGTDTQYF
TRBJ2-7 TRBD1 . TRBV28 TGTGCCAGCATTCCACAGGGGGCCCGCGATCAGTACTTC CASIPQGARDQYF
TRBJ2-7 TRBD2 . TRBV10-2 TGCGCCAGCAGCCCAACTAGCGGCTACGAGCAGTACTTC CASSPTSGYEQYF
TRBJ2-2 TRBD1 few TRBV2 TGTGCCAGCAGTGAGGGACAGGTGATGCCCGGGGAGCTGTTTTTT CASSEGQVMPGELFF
TRBJ2-6 . many TRBV3-1 TGTGCCAGCAGCCAATTGGGCTCTGGGGCCAACGTCCTGACTTTC CASSQLGSGANVLTF
TRBJ1-5 . many TRBV24-1 TGTGCCACCAGTGACTACAGGGATAATCAGCCCCAGCATTTT CATSDYRDNQPQHF
TRBJ2-6 . medium-sized TRBV28 TGTGCCAGCAGCCCTCCGACAGGACCCGTCCTGACTTTC CASSPPTGPVLTF
TRBJ2-5 . many TRBV7-2 TGTGCCAGCAGGAACGGGTTGTTGAGGGAGACCCAGTACTTC CASRNGLLRETQYF
TRBJ1-6 . many TRBV7-2 TGTGCCAGCAGCTCGTTCGGCCCCAGGGCCAATTCACCCCTCCACTTT CASSSFGPRANSPLHF
TRBJ2-7 TRBD1 . TRBV7-9 TGTGCCAGCAGCTTAGGGGGGACAGGGGCCTACGAGCAGTACTTC CASSLGGTGAYEQYF
TRBJ2-3 . . TRBV18 TGTGCCAGCTCACAGAGGACTACGCAGTATTTT CASSQRTTQYF
TRBJ1-1 . many TRBV6-2/TRBV6-3 TGTGCCAGCAGTTACTCGAGTTCCGGGAACACTGAAGCTTTCTTT CASSYSSSGNTEAFF
TRBJ2-7 TRBD1 . TRBV12-5 TGTGCTAGTGGTTCATCAGGGGGCTCTGGGAACGAGCAGTACTTC CASGSSGGSGNEQYF
TRBJ1-4 . many TRBV5-1 TGCGCCAGCAGCTTGGAGGGGGGTAAAGGGGAAAAACTGTTTTTT CASSLEGGKGEKLFF
TRBJ1-6 . . TRBV6-2/TRBV6-3 TGTGCCAGCAGTCGACAGGCTCATAATTCACCCCTCCACTTT CASSRQAHNSPLHF
TRBJ2-7 . medium-sized TRBV5-1 TGCGCCAGCAGCTATGGGGACTACGAGCAGTACTTC CASSYGDYEQYF
TRBJ2-3 TRBD2 many TRBV3-1 TGTGCCAGCAGTCAACGAACTAGCGGGAGATTAACAGATACGCAGTATTTT CASSQRTSGRLTDTQYF
TRBJ2-7 . . TRBV6-2/TRBV6-3 TGTGCCAGCAGTGAAGGACAGACGGGGTCCTACGAGCAGTACTTC CASSEGQTGSYEQYF
TRBJ1-1 . . TRBV25-1 TGTGCCAGCAGTGACCCCAGTGGGGGGTTCGAAGCTTTCTTT CASSDPSGGFEAFF
TRBJ2-7 TRBD2 . TRBV28 TGTGCCAGCACTGCAACTAGCGGGAGGGCCAGCTTTGTCGAGCAGTACTTC CASTATSGRASFVEQYF
TRBJ2-1 TRBD2 many TRBV18 TGTGCCAGCTCGCCCACTAGCGGGCGCTCCTACAATGAGCAGTTCTTC CASSPTSGRSYNEQFF
TRBJ2-1 . . TRBV30 TGTGCCTGGAGTGTCTCGGAGGGGGGGAACAATGAGCAGTTCTTC CAWSVSEGGNNEQFF
TRBJ2-7 TRBD2 few TRBV7-2 TGTGCCAGCAGCCTAACTAGCGGCTCCGGGTTGTTGTACTTC CASSLTSGSGLLYF
TRBJ1-2 . many TRBV6-5 TGTGCCAGCAGTTCCCCGGGCTCAACTTGGGGCTACACCTTC CASSSPGSTWGYTF
TRBJ2-1 TRBD2 medium-sized TRBV7-9 TGTGCCAGCAGCGGGGTAGCGGGTCACAATGAGCAGTTCTTC CASSGVAGHNEQFF
TRBJ2-2 . . TRBV7-2 TGTGCCAGCAGCCTTAACGTCGGCAACGGGGAGCTGTTTTTT CASSLNVGNGELFF
TRBJ1-1 . . TRBV5-6 TGTGCCAGCGGATTCCGGGACCGGGGTTTGAACACTGAAGCTTTCTTT CASGFRDRGLNTEAFF
TRBJ2-3 TRBD2 many TRBV24-1 TGTGCCACCAGGGGGACTAGCGAAAACACAGATACGCAGTATTTT CATRGTSENTDTQYF
TRBJ2-7 TRBD1 . TRBV11-3 TGTGCCAGCAGTTTGGGACAGGGGGGCTCCTACGAGCAGTACTTC CASSLGQGGSYEQYF